Shown below are 18 T cell receptor beta chains from a single sample sequenced in a study of cytomegalovirus exposure and HLA in healthy donors. The primer mix had 60 Vbeta and 13 Jbeta primers. The data were produced by immunoSEQ multiplex PCR, yet TCRdb's version contains in-frame clones alone and is incomplete. The sample lists about 120,000 clones; 74% were seen once. The specimen was PBMCs. The receptors come from a human donor in good health.

This sequence joins TRBV7-8 and TRBJ2-7, with a tentative D call TRBD2 (5 bases). Trimming took off 1 base at V and 1 base at J, with 11 bases between the two ends. CDR3 length: 15 amino acids. The germline V gene has CDR1 SGHVS and CDR2 FQNEAQ. The CDR3 bases are TGTGCCAGCAGCTTAGTTATCGGGGTGTCCTACGAGCAGTACTTC. Its translation: CASSLVIGVSYEQYF.

This clone was seen ten or more times. The chain combines TRBV6-6 with TRBJ1-4; perhaps TRBD1 as D (5 bases). The germline CDR1 and CDR2 sequences are MNHNY and SVGAGI (reference sequence). Between the trimmed V and J ends, which lost 0 bases and 5 bases, there was a span of 7 bases. This CDR3 is 14 amino acids long. CDR3 amino acids: CASSYSGGNEKLFF. The CDR3 DNA reads TGTGCCAGCAGTTACTCGGGGGGAAATGAAAAACTGTTTTTT.

The chain is built from TRBV15 and TRBJ2-5; D is undetermined. V lost 0 bases and J 1 base, leaving 9 bases between the germline ends. The germline V gene has CDR1 LNHNV and CDR2 YYDKDF (reference sequence). CDR3 size: 15 residues. The CDR3 sequence: CATSRDRVSQETQYF. In DNA form, the CDR3 reads TGTGCCACCAGCAGAGATCGTGTCTCCCAAGAGACCCAGTACTTC.

J is TRBJ2-3 and V is TRBV10-3, with 7 positions matching TRBD1. J lost 9 bases, V lost 2 bases, and 11 bases had no gene match. This CDR3 spans 15 amino acids. From germline, CDR1 is ENHRY and CDR2 SYGVKD. The CDR3 DNA is TGTGCCATCAGTGAGACCCGACAGGGTGAGGACACGCAGTATTTT. Amino acid sequence: CAISETRQGEDTQYF.

The rearrangement joins TRBV7-6 to TRBJ2-3; 10 nucleotides match TRBD2. J lost 4 bases, V lost 5 bases, and 6 bases had no gene match. Germline V gene sequence: CDR1 SGHVS, CDR2 FNYEAQ. This CDR3 is 15 amino acids long. Here the CDR3 DNA reads TGTGCCAGCAGCCGAGCGGGGGGGTTTTCAGATACGCAGTATTTT. Translated, it gives CASSRAGGFSDTQYF.

The chain has TRBV5-1 and TRBJ2-1; 12 nucleotides agree with TRBD2. Germline lookup yields CDR1 SGHRS and CDR2 YFSETQ. The CDR3 extends over 14 amino acids. The J segment lost 7 bases and the V segment lost 7 bases, leaving 6 bases of the junction unmatched. CDR3 coding DNA: TGCGCCAGCGGGAGACTAGCGGGAGAAAATGAGCAGTTCTTC. Translated, it gives CASGRLAGENEQFF.

The V gene is TRBV11-2, the J gene TRBJ1-1; 8 bases line up with TRBD1. This CDR3 is 15 amino acids long. Unmatched junction bases numbered 11, after V lost 6 bases and J lost 5 bases. CDR1 SGHAT and CDR2 FQNNGV come from the germline V gene. CDR3 in amino acids: CASSPLTGGGTEAFF. As DNA, the CDR3 is TGTGCCAGCAGTCCTCTTACAGGGGGTGGGACTGAAGCTTTCTTT. The full variable domain, completed using reference TRBV11-2 and TRBJ1-1, is EAGVAQSPRYKIIEKRQSVAFWCNPISGHATLYWYQQILGQGPKLLIQFQNNGVVDDSQLPKDRFSAERLKGVDSTLKIQPAKLEDSAVYLCASSPLTGGGTEAFFGQGTRLTVV.

The chain recombines TRBV7-9 with TRBJ2-1; 8 bases line up with TRBD1. Germline V gene lookup returns CDR1 SEHNR and CDR2 FQNEAQ (reference sequence). This CDR3 has 14 residues. J was trimmed by 8 bases and V by 2 bases; bases with no gene match: 5. CDR3 in amino acids: CASSLLDRADEQFF. The CDR3 DNA reads as TGTGCCAGCAGCTTATTGGACAGGGCCGATGAGCAGTTCTTC. The whole variable domain, remainder taken from reference TRBV7-9 and TRBJ2-1, is DTGVSQNPRHKITKRGQNVTFRCDPISEHNRLYWYRQTLGQGPEFLTYFQNEAQLEKSRLLSDRFSAERPKGSFSTLEIQRTEQGDSAMYLCASSLLDRADEQFFGPGTRLTVL.

The V gene is TRBV5-6, the J gene TRBJ2-5; perhaps TRBD2 as D (5 bases). The CDR3 contains 12 residues. Germline V gives CDR1 SGHDT, CDR2 YYEEEE. V lost 5 bases and J 7 bases, leaving 12 bases between the germline ends. The CDR3 DNA sequence: TGTGCCAGCAGATCCGGACTCTCGACCCAGTACTTC. Protein: CASRSGLSTQYF.

This chain links TRBV2 with TRBJ2-2, with D perhaps TRBD2 (5 bases). The CDR3 is 15 residues long. Germline V gives CDR1 SNHLY, CDR2 FYNNEI. The V gene lost 1 base and the J gene lost 5 bases, with 11 bases spanning the gap. The CDR3 coding sequence is TGTGCCAGCAGTGAAGTAGCCCCGGGAACCGGGGAGCTGTTTTTT. It specifies CASSEVAPGTGELFF.

The chain couples TRBV4-2 to TRBJ2-1; 11 nucleotides align to TRBD2. The CDR3 contains 16 residues. CDR1 and CDR2 (germline): LGHNA, YNFKEQ. J lost 4 bases, V lost 0 bases, and 2 bases had no gene match. The CDR3 nucleotides are TGTGCCAGCAGCCAAGAGCCTAGCGGGGGGTACAATGAGCAGTTCTTC. Protein sequence: CASSQEPSGGYNEQFF.

The chain couples TRBV5-6 to TRBJ1-1; a weak D match, TRBD1 (6 bases). Between the trimmed V and J ends, which lost 4 bases and 1 base, there was a span of 17 bases. CDR1 and CDR2 from the germline V gene are SGHDT and YYEEEE. This CDR3 contains 16 residues. CDR3 sequence (DNA): TGTGCCAGCAGCGTTGAAGGATTGGGACAGAACACTGAAGCTTTCTTT. Translation gives CASSVEGLGQNTEAFF.

V and J are TRBV11-2 and TRBJ1-4; D gene unclear. V was cut by 5 bases and J by 8 bases, with 15 bases left in between. The CDR3 is 14 residues long. The germline V gene encodes CDR1 SGHAT and CDR2 FQNNGV. The CDR3 region is CASSRLRREEKLFF. CDR3 coding DNA: TGTGCCAGCAGCAGACTACGTCGGGAGGAAAAACTGTTTTTT.

In the case of this clone: At one of its ends the junction is not consistent with the germline gene, which may arise from a read error. The V gene is TRBV4-2, the J gene TRBJ1-6, with D possibly matching TRBD1 (5 bases). Germline V gene sequence: CDR1 LGHNA, CDR2 YNFKEQ. The CDR3 loop spans 14 amino acids. CDR3 in DNA: TGTGCCAGCGGCCAAGAGGGGAGAGATTCACCCCTCCACTTT. This translates into CASGQEGRDSPLHF.

The genes are TRBV9 and TRBJ2-1; a possible D gene is TRBD1 (6 bases). The V gene's germline CDR1 is SGDLS and CDR2 YYNGEE. The CDR3 consists of 16 residues. The ends were cut back, 0 bases at V and 0 bases at J, with 10 bases in the middle. CDR3 residues: CASSVVGGSSYNEQFF. The CDR3 bases are TGTGCCAGCAGCGTAGTTGGGGGCAGCTCCTACAATGAGCAGTTCTTC.

The genes are TRBV5-6 and TRBJ2-2; D is perhaps TRBD2 (5 bases). The germline V and J ends were trimmed by 4 bases and 0 bases, with 13 bases remaining between them. From germline, CDR1 is SGHDT and CDR2 YYEEEE. CDR3 length: 16 amino acids. The CDR3 region is CASSQVGRTNTGELFF. CDR3 DNA: TGTGCCAGCAGCCAAGTTGGGAGAACGAACACCGGGGAGCTGTTTTTT.

The chain combines TRBV6-1 with TRBJ1-5, with D possibly TRBD1 on 5 matching bases. The CDR3 runs to 15 residues. The germline gives CDR1 MNHNS, CDR2 SASEGT. With 0 bases removed from V and 6 bases from J, the gap between germline ends came to 12 bases. CDR3: CASSEALRGTQPQHF. The DNA for the CDR3 is TGTGCCAGCAGTGAAGCGTTACGGGGGACTCAGCCCCAGCATTTT.

The chain carries TRBV18 and TRBJ1-2, with D maybe TRBD1 (6 bases). Trimming left V 6 bases short and J 7 bases short, with 27 bases between. The CDR3 length is 17 residues. CDR1 and CDR2 (germline): KGHSH, LQKENI. In nucleotides, the CDR3 is TGTGCCAGCTCGCTCACCGCATCCAACAGGGACATCACTGGCTACACCTTC. Translating gives CASSLTASNRDITGYTF.